Below, one T cell receptor beta chain is given with its context. The germline V gene has CDR1 SGHRS and CDR2 YFSETQ. CDR3 size: 15 residues. V gave up 2 bases and J gave up 4 bases, with 15 bases separating them. Hyperthyroidism counted as stable given no ophthalmopathy within 18 months of follow-up. Clinicians diagnosed using symptoms, serum thyroxine, TRAb, thyroid ultrasound and orbital computed tomography. The source of the sample is a study of Graves' ophthalmopathy and Graves' hyperthyroidism. About the study: At initial diagnosis, peripheral blood was obtained, and this preceded any treatment.

RNA transcripts were the template, and TCR beta CDR3 regions were amplified from them. The library came from an HTBI-primed first-round RT-PCR and a second-round multiplex PCR. MiXCR, run by TCRdb on the multiplex PCR reads, gives a single entry per CDR3 protein. This table has about 620,000 distinct CDR3 sequences, about a fifth appearing once. The specimen was peripheral blood. This clonotype was obtained from a woman aged 18-30 years with stable Graves' hyperthyroidism. Some clones in this sample may be carry-over from other donors' samples. This rearrangement joins TRBV5-1 to TRBJ2-5, with TRBD1 as a possible D gene (5 bases). The CDR3 spells CASSLEGAPGETQYF. CDR3 DNA sequence: TGCGCCAGCAGCTTAGAAGGGGCCCCAGGAGAGACCCAGTACTTC.